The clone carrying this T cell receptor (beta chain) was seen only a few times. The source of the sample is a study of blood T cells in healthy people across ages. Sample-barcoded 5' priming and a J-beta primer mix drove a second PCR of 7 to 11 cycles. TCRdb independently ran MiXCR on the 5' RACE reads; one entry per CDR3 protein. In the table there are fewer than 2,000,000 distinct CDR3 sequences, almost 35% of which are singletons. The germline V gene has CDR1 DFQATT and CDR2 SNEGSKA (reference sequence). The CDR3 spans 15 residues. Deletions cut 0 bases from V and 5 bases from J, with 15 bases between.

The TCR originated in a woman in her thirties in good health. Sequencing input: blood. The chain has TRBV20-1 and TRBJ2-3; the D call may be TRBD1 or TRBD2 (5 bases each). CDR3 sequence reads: CSARDEGRVGDTQYF. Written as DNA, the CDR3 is TGCAGTGCTAGAGATGAGGGCAGGGTGGGAGATACGCAGTATTTT.